The rows below give T cell receptor beta chains drawn from one sample of a study of CD8+CD57+ T cells in acquired aplastic anemia. One entry per CDR3 protein results from TCRdb running MiXCR on the reads. The repertoire holds some 170,000 distinct CDR3 sequences, with around half as singletons. The sequenced material came from sorted CD4+, CD8+, or CD8+CD57+ T cells (not recorded which) from PBMCs. The receptors come from a human donor with aplastic anemia. CDR3s include the opening cysteine and the closing phenylalanine or tryptophan. Fields, in order: CDR3 DNA, CDR3 protein, clone size, D gene, J gene, V gene. A D gene is named only where the DNA matches it firmly. Size is stated for part of the rows, as once, few or many counts, or as a class when the clone is expanded.

CDR3 DNA: TGCGCCAGCAGCTTATTTACGGGAACTGAAGCTTTCTTT
CDR3 protein: CASSLFTGTEAFF
clone size: once
D gene: NA
J gene: TRBJ1-1
V gene: TRBV5-1

CDR3 DNA: TGTGCCACCAGCGAGGGGGGACAGGGGGGCGAGACCCAGTACTTC
CDR3 protein: CATSEGGQGGETQYF
clone size: once
D gene: TRBD1
J gene: TRBJ2-5
V gene: TRBV15

CDR3 DNA: TGCAGCGTTGCCCCCCTAGCGGACCACTACGAGCAGTACTTC
CDR3 protein: CSVAPLADHYEQYF
clone size: few
D gene: TRBD2
J gene: TRBJ2-7
V gene: TRBV29-1

CDR3 DNA: TGCAGTGCCAGTAAGGGGGGGGCGGGAGTCATGAACACTGAAGCTTTCTTT
CDR3 protein: CSASKGGAGVMNTEAFF
clone size: NA
D gene: NA
J gene: TRBJ1-1
V gene: TRBV20-1

CDR3 DNA: TGCGCCAGCAGCCAAGAGTATCAGGGGGCTAACTATGGCTACACCTTC
CDR3 protein: CASSQEYQGANYGYTF
clone size: many
D gene: TRBD1
J gene: TRBJ1-2
V gene: TRBV4-3

CDR3 DNA: TGTGCCATCGCAGGTTATTTGAACACTGAAGCTTTCTTT
CDR3 protein: CAIAGYLNTEAFF
clone size: NA
D gene: NA
J gene: TRBJ1-1
V gene: TRBV10-3

CDR3 DNA: TGTGCCCGCAGCTTCCTAAGCCGCCCCAATGAGCAGTTCTTC
CDR3 protein: CARSFLSRPNEQFF
clone size: once
D gene: NA
J gene: TRBJ2-1
V gene: TRBV5-6

CDR3 DNA: TGCGCCAGCAGCTTGTCCGGGACAGGAACCCAAGAGACCCAGTACTTC
CDR3 protein: CASSLSGTGTQETQYF
clone size: NA
D gene: TRBD1
J gene: TRBJ2-5
V gene: TRBV5-1

CDR3 DNA: TGTGCCATCAGTGAGTCAGACAGGGCGTCTGGCTACACCTTC
CDR3 protein: CAISESDRASGYTF
clone size: NA
D gene: TRBD1
J gene: TRBJ1-2
V gene: TRBV10-3

CDR3 DNA: TGTGCCAGTAGCCTCGCAGGGACTAGCGGGACGATGTGGGCAGATACGCAGTATTTT
CDR3 protein: CASSLAGTSGTMWADTQYF
clone size: NA
D gene: TRBD2
J gene: TRBJ2-3
V gene: TRBV19

CDR3 DNA: TGTGCCAGCAGCTTACAATTTCGATCCTACAATGAGCAGTTCTTC
CDR3 protein: CASSLQFRSYNEQFF
clone size: many
D gene: NA
J gene: TRBJ2-1
V gene: TRBV7-3

CDR3 DNA: TGTGCCACCTCGGACAGGTCCACCTACGAGCAGTACTTC
CDR3 protein: CATSDRSTYEQYF
clone size: NA
D gene: TRBD1
J gene: TRBJ2-7
V gene: TRBV24-1

CDR3 DNA: TGCGCCAGCAGCCCCCTGGCGGGGGGGCTAGGTCAGGAGCAGTTCTTC
CDR3 protein: CASSPLAGGLGQEQFF
clone size: many
D gene: TRBD2
J gene: TRBJ2-1
V gene: TRBV5-1

CDR3 DNA: TGTGCCAGTAGTTTCGGACAGGGGCCCACTGAAGCTTTCTTT
CDR3 protein: CASSFGQGPTEAFF
clone size: NA
D gene: TRBD1
J gene: TRBJ1-1
V gene: TRBV19

CDR3 DNA: TGTGCCAGCAGCTTAGAAGAGTTGAACACTGAAGCTTTCTTT
CDR3 protein: CASSLEELNTEAFF
clone size: many
D gene: NA
J gene: TRBJ1-1
V gene: TRBV11-2

CDR3 DNA: TGTGCCAGCAGCTTACCGCCCTCCGGGACAGGGGGCTCGCACGGGGAGCTGTTTTTT
CDR3 protein: CASSLPPSGTGGSHGELFF
clone size: many
D gene: TRBD1
J gene: TRBJ2-2
V gene: TRBV7-2

CDR3 DNA: TGTGCCACCAGTAGGGGAAAAAACAATGAGCAGTTCTTC
CDR3 protein: CATSRGKNNEQFF
clone size: NA
D gene: NA
J gene: TRBJ2-1
V gene: TRBV24-1

CDR3 DNA: TGTGCCAGCAGTGCGGACAGGAGCGGCTACACCTTC
CDR3 protein: CASSADRSGYTF
clone size: once
D gene: TRBD1
J gene: TRBJ1-2
V gene: TRBV12-3/TRBV12-4

CDR3 DNA: TGTGCCATCAGGGAGACTAGCGGGGGGGTTTATACGCAGTATTTT
CDR3 protein: CAIRETSGGVYTQYF
clone size: few
D gene: TRBD2
J gene: TRBJ2-3
V gene: TRBV10-3

CDR3 DNA: TGCAGTGCTTCGGAGGAGTGGGATCAGTTCTTC
CDR3 protein: CSASEEWDQFF
clone size: once
D gene: NA
J gene: TRBJ2-1
V gene: TRBV20-1

CDR3 DNA: TGTGCCACCAGCAGAGCGGGAGGGCCCTACGAGCAGTACTTC
CDR3 protein: CATSRAGGPYEQYF
clone size: NA
D gene: TRBD2
J gene: TRBJ2-7
V gene: TRBV15

CDR3 DNA: TGTGCCAGCTCCAGCGGGGGGAGCTCTGGGGCCAACGTCCTGACTTTC
CDR3 protein: CASSSGGSSGANVLTF
clone size: NA
D gene: TRBD2
J gene: TRBJ2-6
V gene: TRBV25-1

CDR3 DNA: TGCAGTGCTATGGGGACGGCGGAAAACACTGAAGCTTTCTTT
CDR3 protein: CSAMGTAENTEAFF
clone size: NA
D gene: NA
J gene: TRBJ1-1
V gene: TRBV20-1

CDR3 DNA: TGTGCCAGCAGGCAAGAGACCCAGTACTTC
CDR3 protein: CASRQETQYF
clone size: many
D gene: NA
J gene: TRBJ2-5
V gene: TRBV2

CDR3 DNA: TGTGCCAGCAGCCTACTAGGGGGGGCCTACAATGAGCAGTTCTTC
CDR3 protein: CASSLLGGAYNEQFF
clone size: NA
D gene: NA
J gene: TRBJ2-1
V gene: TRBV14

CDR3 DNA: TGTGCCAGCAGCCCTAGACTCAGGGGACTTGGTTACAATGAGCAGTTCTTC
CDR3 protein: CASSPRLRGLGYNEQFF
clone size: many
D gene: NA
J gene: TRBJ2-1
V gene: TRBV4-2

CDR3 DNA: TGTGCCACCACTGCGGGAGGGACAGGGCCCTACGAGCAGTACTTC
CDR3 protein: CATTAGGTGPYEQYF
clone size: once
D gene: NA
J gene: TRBJ2-7
V gene: TRBV2

CDR3 DNA: TGTGCCAGCAGCTTAGATATGACAAGTCAAGCTTTCTTT
CDR3 protein: CASSLDMTSQAFF
clone size: NA
D gene: NA
J gene: TRBJ1-1
V gene: TRBV7-9

CDR3 DNA: TGTGCCAGCAGCACCGGGGGAGCGGGGGGTTCATCAACGCAGTATTTT
CDR3 protein: CASSTGGAGGSSTQYF
clone size: many
D gene: TRBD2
J gene: TRBJ2-3
V gene: TRBV12-3/TRBV12-4

CDR3 DNA: TGTGCCATCAAGGGGACTGGGGGCGACAATGAGCAGTTCTTC
CDR3 protein: CAIKGTGGDNEQFF
clone size: few
D gene: NA
J gene: TRBJ2-1
V gene: TRBV10-3

CDR3 DNA: TGTGCCAGCAGCGTATCCCAGAGAGACGCTTTTTTGGCTTTT
CDR3 protein: CASSVSQRDAFLAF
clone size: NA
D gene: NA
J gene: TRBJ1-3
V gene: TRBV9